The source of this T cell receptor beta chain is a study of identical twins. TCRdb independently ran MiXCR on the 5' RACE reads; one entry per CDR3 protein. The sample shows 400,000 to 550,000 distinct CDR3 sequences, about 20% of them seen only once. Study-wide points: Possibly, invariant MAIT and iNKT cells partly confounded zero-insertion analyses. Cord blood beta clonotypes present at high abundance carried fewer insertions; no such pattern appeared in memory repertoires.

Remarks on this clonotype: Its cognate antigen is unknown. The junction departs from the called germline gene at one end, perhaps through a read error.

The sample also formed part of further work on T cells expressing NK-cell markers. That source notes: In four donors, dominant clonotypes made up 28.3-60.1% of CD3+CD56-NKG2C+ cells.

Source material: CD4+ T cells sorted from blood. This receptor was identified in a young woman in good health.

CDR3 in DNA: TGTGCCAGCAGGATGAGCGGACAGCTCACCTTT. Translating it yields CASRMSGQLTF. The chain combines TRBV6-6 with TRBJ1-6; a possible D gene is TRBD1 (6 bases). CDR1 and CDR2 (germline): MNHNY, SVGAGI (reference sequence). The CDR3 has 11 amino acids.